The next 14 T cell receptor beta chains were all read from a single sample in a study of shared clonotypes between healthy human individuals. Naive CD8 cells lacked CD45RO, underwent positive selection for CCR7 and left out terminally differentiated effector memory CD45RA+ cells. Data came from immunoSEQ multiplex PCR; TCRdb stores just in-frame clones and leaves some out. This sample has nearly 600,000 clones, with over 95% found just once. The sample consisted of naive CD8+ T cells sorted from blood. Receptors were obtained from a young woman in good health.

The chain couples TRBV27 to TRBJ2-1, with D possibly being TRBD1 (6 bases). Germline lookup yields CDR1 MNHEY and CDR2 SMNVEV (reference sequence). CDR3 size: 15 residues. Trimming took 6 bases from V and 8 from J, leaving 20 bases between them. In DNA form, the CDR3 reads TGTGCCAGCAGCCCCGTTGGGTTGAGGGGGTATGAGCAGTTCTTC. Its protein is CASSPVGLRGYEQFF.

V gene TRBV27 combines with J gene TRBJ1-2, with D possibly TRBD1 on 5 matching bases. V gave up 1 base and J gave up 8 bases, with 11 bases separating them. Germline CDR1 is MNHEY and CDR2 is SMNVEV (reference sequence). CDR3 length: 13 amino acids. The CDR3 sequence: CASSLLGGEGYTF. CDR3 DNA sequence: TGTGCCAGCAGTTTATTGGGGGGTGAGGGCTACACCTTC.

The chain carries TRBV27 and TRBJ2-2; 8 bases line up with TRBD2. V was clipped by 7 bases and J by 1 base; unmatched bases: 8. This CDR3 comprises 16 residues. Germline CDR1 is MNHEY and CDR2 is SMNVEV (reference sequence). The CDR3 DNA reads TGTGCCAGCAATAAGGGAGCGGGAGTGAACACCGGGGAGCTGTTTTTT. It is translated as CASNKGAGVNTGELFF.

J is TRBJ2-1 and V is TRBV5-6; 8 bases fit TRBD2. Losses at the gene ends were 0 bases for V and 5 bases for J; bases not matched to a gene: 4. The CDR3 spans 15 residues. Looked up from germline, CDR1 is SGHDT and CDR2 is YYEEEE. This CDR3 is CASSLGLAGNNEQFF. CDR3 in DNA: TGTGCCAGCAGCTTGGGGCTAGCGGGTAACAATGAGCAGTTCTTC.

A note on this clone: The sample contains more than one DNA sequence encoding this CDR3. This sequence joins TRBV5-4 and TRBJ2-1; 7 nucleotides align to TRBD2. Trimming removed 7 bases from V and 5 bases from J; junction bases left unmatched: 0. CDR3 length: 11 residues. Looked up from germline, CDR1 is SGHNT and CDR2 is YYREEE (reference sequence). For the CDR3, the DNA is TGTGCCAGCGGACTAGACAATGAGCAGTTCTTC. This gives the protein CASGLDNEQFF.

For this clone: The sample contains more than one DNA sequence encoding this CDR3. The gene calls are TRBV2 and TRBJ2-3; D gene unclear. Germline V lookup: CDR1 SNHLY, CDR2 FYNNEI. Between the trimmed V and J ends, which lost 6 bases and 0 bases, there was a span of 4 bases. The CDR3 runs 12 residues. DNA of the CDR3: TGTGCCAGCAGGGCTAGCACAGATACGCAGTATTTT. This codes for CASRASTDTQYF.

This chain links TRBV28 with TRBJ1-2; 9 nucleotides agree with TRBD1. This CDR3 is built from 16 residues. Trimming took 6 bases from V and 4 from J; bases not matched to a gene: 12. Looked up from germline, CDR1 is MDHEN and CDR2 is SYDVKM. The CDR3 loop is CASSPPWTGEFYGYTF. The CDR3 DNA reads as TGTGCCAGCAGCCCCCCTTGGACAGGGGAGTTCTATGGCTACACCTTC.

The rearrangement joins TRBV14 to TRBJ2-7; D not resolved. CDR3 size: 14 residues. V was cut by 1 base and J by 6 bases, with 13 bases left in between. The V gene's germline CDR1 is SGHDN and CDR2 FVKESK. CDR3 sequence reads: CASSQVSRVFEQYF. In nucleotides, the CDR3 is TGTGCCAGCAGCCAAGTTTCTCGGGTCTTCGAGCAGTACTTC.

This chain connects TRBV6-1 to TRBJ1-2; no clear D. V lost 11 bases to trimming and J lost 3 bases, with 10 bases between them. The CDR3 is 11 residues long. Germline CDR1 and CDR2: MNHNS and SASEGT. The CDR3: CAERTDYGYTF. CDR3 coding DNA: TGTGCCGAAAGGACGGACTATGGCTACACCTTC.

The V and J genes are TRBV28 and TRBJ2-5, with unresolved D. V was pared by 4 bases and J by 11 bases, with 26 bases between. The CDR3 spans 16 residues. Germline V gene data show CDR1 as MDHEN and CDR2 as SYDVKM. As DNA, the CDR3 is TGTGCCAGCAGTTCAAGACGGATTTCAACCTACGAGGAGCAGTACTTC. It encodes CASSSRRISTYEEQYF.

The rearrangement joins TRBV27 to TRBJ2-2; the D gene is possibly TRBD2 (6 bases). CDR1 is MNHEY and CDR2 is SMNVEV in the germline V gene (reference sequence). V lost 5 bases to trimming and J lost 0 bases, with 10 bases between them. CDR3 size: 15 residues. The CDR3 loop is CASSPGLSNTGELFF. CDR3 in DNA: TGTGCCAGCAGTCCGGGACTTTCGAACACCGGGGAGCTGTTTTTT.

V is TRBV28 and J is TRBJ1-4; 10 positions agree with TRBD1. V trimming: 1 base; J trimming: 7 bases; junction bases outside the gene matches: 6. Germline loops: CDR1 MDHEN, CDR2 SYDVKM. The CDR3 runs to 16 residues. The CDR3 sequence: CASSLLKGQGFEKLFF. CDR3 sequence (DNA): TGTGCCAGCAGTTTATTGAAGGGACAGGGGTTTGAAAAACTGTTTTTT.

The genes are TRBV5-8 and TRBJ2-1, with TRBD2 matching over 8 bases. This CDR3 spans 14 amino acids. J was trimmed by 9 bases and V by 0 bases; bases with no gene match: 5. Germline V gene data show CDR1 as SGHTS and CDR2 as YDEGEE. CDR3 in amino acids: CASSLEGLVGEQFF. CDR3 bases: TGTGCCAGCAGCTTGGAGGGACTAGTCGGTGAGCAGTTCTTC.

V usage is TRBV7-2 and J usage is TRBJ2-1; possible D gene TRBD2, 6 bases. V was trimmed by 0 bases and J by 4 bases, leaving 16 bases between them. This CDR3 is built from 17 residues. The germline V gene has CDR1 SGHTA and CDR2 FQGNSA. Written as DNA, the CDR3 is TGTGCCAGCAGCTTAGCGACTCGGCGGGATAAGTACAATGAGCAGTTCTTC. Its translation: CASSLATRRDKYNEQFF.